This T cell receptor beta chain is from a study of beta chain features in type 1 diabetes. General study findings and limits: Among all four CD4+ subsets, Type 1 diabetes patients had TCRB CDR3s that were moderately but significantly shorter. Individuals with type 1 diabetes displayed fewer insertions and more deletions at VDJ junctions.

Comment on this clone: The antigen remains unidentified.

Every donor provided one heparinised blood draw, which averaged roughly 120 mL. Investigators reverse transcribed all isolated RNA, so they sequenced expressed TCRB transcripts. The method was immunoSEQ multiplex PCR; TCRdb's version includes in-frame clones alone and lacks a portion of them. In the table there are hundreds of thousands of clones, more than 65% of which are singletons. The sequencing sample was made of naive CD4+ T cells from blood. This receptor was identified in a man aged 25-40 years in good health.

The CDR3 is CASSYPGGAYNEQFF. CDR3 DNA sequence: TGTGCCAGCAGTTACCCAGGAGGGGCCTACAATGAGCAGTTCTTC. The chain has TRBV6-5 and TRBJ2-1; maybe TRBD2 (6 bases). The CDR3 is made up of 15 amino acids. Germline CDR1 is MNHEY and CDR2 is SVGAGI. The V end was cut by 2 bases, the J end by 2 bases, with 10 bases between.